This T cell receptor beta chain was observed in a study of T-cell reconstitution after alpha-beta-depleted transplantation in children. Study-wide results and caveats: Diversity and T-cell counts at one year after transplant derived mostly from new T cells. Expanded graft clones, several hundred of them, were reportedly the source of alpha-beta T cells about two months after transplant.

Unique molecular identifiers tagged the TCRbeta library. TCRdb re-derived calls from the PCR reads in MiXCR, one entry per CDR3 protein. The table shows about 290,000 distinct CDR3 sequences, with about 9.5% occurring only once. The J segment lost 0 bases and the V segment lost 3 bases, leaving 4 bases of the junction unmatched. Germline V gene data show CDR1 as KGHDR and CDR2 as SFDVKD. The CDR3 consists of 16 residues. This clonotype has a count of ten or more. The antigen is unknown. This chain connects TRBV24-1 to TRBJ2-1; TRBD2 matches 7 bases. This specimen consisted of PBMCs, obtained before TCRalphabeta/CD19-depleted stem cell transplant. The clonotype originates from a boy younger than two with acute myeloid leukemia, due to receive a stem cell transplant. The CDR3 here is CATSDSGASSYNEQFF. DNA of the CDR3: TGTGCCACCAGTGATAGCGGGGCTAGCTCCTACAATGAGCAGTTCTTC.